The clone carrying this T cell receptor beta chain was seen a handful of times. This entry belongs to a study of response to subunit inactivated influenza vaccine. TCRdb recomputed calls from the RT-PCR reads with MiXCR, one row per CDR3 protein. The sample gives about 190,000 distinct CDR3 sequences, approximately 15% of which show up once; about 26% is in the top ten. This sequence was found in a man aged 45-60 years who received an inactivated influenza vaccine. The specimen comprised CD8+ T cells sorted from PBMCs, sampled 5 days after vaccination.

DNA of the CDR3: TGTGCCGCAACGATGGTGCCTGGACTAGCGGGAGTCCAAGAGACCCAGTACTTC. Residues: CAATMVPGLAGVQETQYF. This sequence joins TRBV11-2 and TRBJ2-5; 13 bases fit TRBD2. The CDR3 loop spans 18 amino acids. Germline values: CDR1 SGHAT, CDR2 FQNNGV. After removal of 11 bases from V and 1 base from J, the junction contained 16 bases not matched to a gene.